The rows below give T cell receptor beta chains drawn from one sample of a study of quantifying T cell responses using KT2 cells. In TCRdb, the UMI-ligation and nested PCR reads were re-called with MiXCR into one record per CDR3 protein. This sample has roughly 38,000 distinct CDR3 sequences, with about a sixth found just once. The sample comprised PBMCs spiked with cells of the T cell clone KT2. The origin of the receptors is a human donor. The CDR3 runs from the conserved cysteine through the conserved F or W. The D gene is left open where the match is weak. For some rows the clone size is stated as once, few or many, or as a class when expanded; others skip it.

>TRBD1|TRBV6-5|TRBJ2-1|-
CASSRSMTGGGMNEQFF
TGTGCCAGCAGCCGCTCTATGACAGGGGGCGGGATGAATGAGCAGTTCTTC
>-|TRBV5-1|TRBJ1-1|few
CASSLGIMTGGTEAFF
TGCGCCAGCAGCTTGGGAATCATGACAGGCGGGACTGAAGCTTTCTTT
>-|TRBV12-3/TRBV12-4|TRBJ2-6|few
CASRSTHGEWAGANVLTF
TGTGCCAGCAGGTCTACACACGGAGAGTGGGCTGGGGCCAACGTCCTGACTTTC
>-|TRBV29-1|TRBJ1-5|few
CSVVVDSNQPQHF
TGCAGCGTTGTGGTGGATAGCAATCAGCCCCAGCATTTT
>TRBD2|TRBV6-2/TRBV6-3|TRBJ2-5|few
CASTKFGTSGELAQYF
TGTGCCAGCACCAAGTTTGGGACTAGCGGGGAGTTGGCCCAGTACTTC
>-|TRBV2|TRBJ2-5|few
CASSGPPYQETQYF
TGTGCCAGCAGTGGTCCGCCCTACCAAGAGACCCAGTACTTC
>-|TRBV2|TRBJ1-1|-
CASFSVAPEAFF
TGTGCCAGCTTTTCAGTGGCTCCTGAAGCTTTCTTT
>TRBD2|TRBV4-1|TRBJ2-7|-
CASSQRLAGEQYF
TGCGCCAGCAGCCAAAGACTAGCCGGGGAGCAGTACTTC
>TRBD2|TRBV12-3/TRBV12-4|TRBJ2-7|many
CASSFGVAGEWEQYF
TGTGCCAGCAGTTTTGGAGTAGCGGGAGAATGGGAGCAGTACTTC
>TRBD2|TRBV6-1|TRBJ2-3|-
CASAELAGDSDTQYF
TGTGCCAGCGCCGAGCTAGCGGGTGATTCAGATACGCAGTATTTT
>-|TRBV6-1|TRBJ2-7|-
CASSEALWVGIYEQYF
TGTGCCAGCAGTGAAGCGCTCTGGGTAGGAATCTACGAGCAGTACTTC
>-|TRBV29-1|TRBJ1-1|few
CSVENPGRVTEAFF
TGCAGCGTTGAAAACCCGGGGAGGGTTACTGAAGCTTTCTTT
>TRBD1|TRBV28|TRBJ1-6|-
CASSFRQGLYNSPLHF
TGTGCCAGCAGTTTCCGACAGGGCCTTTATAATTCACCCCTCCACTTT
>TRBD2|TRBV20-1|TRBJ2-1|few
CSARVTAGGEQFF
TGCAGTGCTAGAGTCACAGCGGGAGGTGAGCAGTTCTTC
>-|TRBV28|TRBJ2-3|many
CASAPMAGLADTQYF
TGTGCCAGCGCCCCGATGGCAGGGCTGGCAGATACGCAGTATTTT
>TRBD1|TRBV11-2|TRBJ1-1|-
CASSLEGSSPGTVNTEAFF
TGTGCCAGCAGCTTAGAGGGCTCTTCTCCCGGGACAGTGAACACTGAAGCTTTCTTT
>-|TRBV24-1|TRBJ1-5|-
CATSDLGVNQPQHF
TGTGCCACCAGTGATTTGGGGGTTAACCAGCCCCAGCATTTT
>-|TRBV15|TRBJ1-2|-
CATSRDRGGYYGYTF
TGTGCCACCAGCAGAGATCGCGGAGGGTACTATGGCTACACCTTC
>TRBD2|TRBV14|TRBJ2-1|-
CASSQGAGAMYEQFF
TGTGCCAGCAGCCAAGGTGCGGGAGCTATGTATGAGCAGTTCTTC
>-|TRBV18|TRBJ2-1|many
CASSPGWSPPYNEQFF
TGTGCCAGCTCACCGGGGTGGAGCCCACCCTACAATGAGCAGTTCTTC
>-|TRBV4-3|TRBJ1-1|-
CSSSQGPAMNTEAFF
TGCTCCAGCAGCCAAGGCCCAGCGATGAACACTGAAGCTTTCTTT
>TRBD2|TRBV20-1|TRBJ2-7|-
CSANLRAGVFEQYF
TGCAGTGCCAATCTTCGGGCGGGAGTGTTCGAGCAGTACTTC
>-|TRBV7-9|TRBJ2-2|-
CASSSSRDSGTGELFF
TGTGCCAGCAGCTCATCCCGGGACTCGGGCACCGGGGAGCTGTTTTTT
>TRBD1|TRBV19|TRBJ2-7|many
CASSPQTGDRGSFYEQYF
TGTGCCAGTAGTCCCCAGACGGGGGACAGGGGATCTTTTTACGAGCAGTACTTC
>-|TRBV6-6|TRBJ2-1|-
CASKAGTNEQFF
TGTGCCAGCAAGGCGGGAACAAATGAGCAGTTCTTC
>-|TRBV5-1|TRBJ2-7|-
CASSLAGMREQYF
TGCGCCAGCAGCTTGGCCGGGATGAGGGAGCAGTACTTC
>-|TRBV29-1|TRBJ1-3|few
CSVREGNTIYF
TGCAGCGTGCGCGAGGGAAACACCATATATTTT
>-|TRBV7-9|TRBJ2-3|-
CASSFAVIEGSTDTQYF
TGTGCCAGCAGCTTTGCTGTTATCGAAGGAAGCACAGATACGCAGTATTTT
>-|TRBV5-1|TRBJ2-1|-
CASSLGRPNEQFF
TGCGCAAGCAGCTTGGGTCGCCCAAATGAGCAGTTCTTC
>-|TRBV6-2/TRBV6-3|TRBJ2-7|many
CASSLIGPDGEQYF
TGTGCCAGCAGCCTAATCGGCCCCGATGGCGAGCAGTACTTC
>TRBD2|TRBV11-3|TRBJ2-1|-
CASSRLAGRWDEQFF
TGTGCCAGCAGCAGACTAGCGGGGAGATGGGATGAGCAGTTCTTC
>-|TRBV20-1|TRBJ1-1|-
CSARDLSTEAFF
TGCAGTGCTAGAGATCTTAGCACTGAAGCTTTCTTT
>TRBD1|TRBV30|TRBJ1-2|-
CAWTPGDRGWRGYTF
TGTGCCTGGACCCCGGGGGACAGGGGTTGGAGAGGCTACACCTTC
>-|TRBV5-4|TRBJ2-5|many
CASSLPGSETQYF
TGTGCCAGCAGCTTGCCGGGCTCAGAGACCCAGTACTTC
>-|TRBV6-2/TRBV6-3|TRBJ2-4|many
CASSYSSSPGAKNIQYF
TGTGCCAGCAGTTACTCAAGCTCCCCGGGGGCCAAAAACATTCAGTACTTC
>-|TRBV12-3/TRBV12-4|TRBJ1-1|few
CASSPPEANTEAFF
TGTGCCAGCAGCCCCCCTGAGGCCAACACTGAAGCTTTCTTT
>-|TRBV10-3|TRBJ1-1|-
CAISVLRVFPDTEAFF
TGTGCCATCAGTGTTTTAAGGGTCTTTCCGGACACTGAAGCTTTCTTT
>-|TRBV9|TRBJ2-3|few
CASSVAGRETDTQYF
TGTGCCAGCAGCGTAGCGGGGCGTGAAACAGATACGCAGTATTTT
>TRBD1|TRBV6-2/TRBV6-3|TRBJ2-1|-
CASKRDRGIYNEQFF
TGTGCCAGCAAACGGGACAGGGGTATCTACAATGAGCAGTTCTTC
>-|TRBV27|TRBJ1-1|-
CASSWTPNTEAFF
TGTGCCAGCAGTTGGACACCGAACACTGAAGCTTTCTTT
>-|TRBV4-1|TRBJ2-5|-
CASNQIGGQETQYF
TGCGCCAGCAACCAAATCGGCGGTCAAGAGACCCAGTACTTC
>-|TRBV24-1|TRBJ2-3|-
CATSDLQTGGTDTQYF
TGTGCCACCAGTGATTTGCAAACGGGGGGCACAGATACGCAGTATTTT